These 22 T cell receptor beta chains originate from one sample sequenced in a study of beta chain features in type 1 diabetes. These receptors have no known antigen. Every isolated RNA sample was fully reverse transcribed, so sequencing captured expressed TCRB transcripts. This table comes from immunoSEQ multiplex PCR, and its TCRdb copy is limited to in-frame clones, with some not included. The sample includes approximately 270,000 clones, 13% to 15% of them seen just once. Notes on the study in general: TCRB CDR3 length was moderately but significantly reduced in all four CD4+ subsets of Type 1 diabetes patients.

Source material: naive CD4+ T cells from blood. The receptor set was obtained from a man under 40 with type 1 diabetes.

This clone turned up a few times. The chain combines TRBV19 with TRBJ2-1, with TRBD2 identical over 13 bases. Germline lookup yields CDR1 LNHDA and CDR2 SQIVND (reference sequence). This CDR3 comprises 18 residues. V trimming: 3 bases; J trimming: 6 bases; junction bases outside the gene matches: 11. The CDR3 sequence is CASSMVTSGRPKSNEQFF. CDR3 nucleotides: TGTGCCAGTAGTATGGTGACTAGCGGGAGGCCAAAAAGCAATGAGCAGTTCTTC.

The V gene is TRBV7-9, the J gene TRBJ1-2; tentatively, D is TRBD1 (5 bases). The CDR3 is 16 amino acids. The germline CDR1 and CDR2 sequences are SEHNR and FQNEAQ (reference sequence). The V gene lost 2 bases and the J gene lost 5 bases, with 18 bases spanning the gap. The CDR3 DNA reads TGTGCCAGCAGCTTATCTGAAAGGCCAGGGAAGTATGGCTACACCTTC. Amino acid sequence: CASSLSERPGKYGYTF.

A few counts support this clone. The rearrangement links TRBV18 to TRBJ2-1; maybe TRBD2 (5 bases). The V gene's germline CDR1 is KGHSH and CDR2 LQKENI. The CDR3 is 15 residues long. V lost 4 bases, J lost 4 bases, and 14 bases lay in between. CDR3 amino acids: CASSLGLATYNEQFF. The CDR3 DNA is TGTGCCAGCTCACTGGGCCTAGCAACTTACAATGAGCAGTTCTTC.

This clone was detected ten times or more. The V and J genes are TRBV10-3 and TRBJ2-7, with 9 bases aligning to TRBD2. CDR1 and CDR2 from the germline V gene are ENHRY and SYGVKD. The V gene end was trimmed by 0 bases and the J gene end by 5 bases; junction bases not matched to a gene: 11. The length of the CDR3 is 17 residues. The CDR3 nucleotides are TGTGCCATCAGTGAGTCGAAGGGGAGCGGGAGGAGCGACGAGCAGTACTTC. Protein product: CAISESKGSGRSDEQYF.

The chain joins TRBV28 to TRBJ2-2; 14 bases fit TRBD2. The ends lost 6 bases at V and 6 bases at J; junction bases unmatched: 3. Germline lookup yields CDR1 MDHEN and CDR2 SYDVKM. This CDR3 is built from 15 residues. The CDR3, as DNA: TGTGCCAGCAGACTGGGACTAGCGGGAGCCGGGGAGCTGTTTTTT. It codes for CASRLGLAGAGELFF.

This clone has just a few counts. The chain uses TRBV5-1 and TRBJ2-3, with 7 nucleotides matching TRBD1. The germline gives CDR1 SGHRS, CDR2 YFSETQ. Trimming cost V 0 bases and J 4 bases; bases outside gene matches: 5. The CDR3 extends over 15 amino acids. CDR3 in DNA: TGCGCCAGCAGCTTGGCCGGGCAGGGGGCAGATACGCAGTATTTT. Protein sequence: CASSLAGQGADTQYF.

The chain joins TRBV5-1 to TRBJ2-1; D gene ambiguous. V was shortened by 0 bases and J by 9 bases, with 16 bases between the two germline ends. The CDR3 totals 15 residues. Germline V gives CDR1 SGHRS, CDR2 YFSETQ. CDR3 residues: CASSLAAANSVEQFF. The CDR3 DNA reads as TGCGCCAGCAGCTTGGCTGCAGCGAACTCCGTTGAGCAGTTCTTC. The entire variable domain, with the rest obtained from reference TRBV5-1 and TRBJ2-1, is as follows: KAGVTQTPRYLIKTRGQQVTLSCSPISGHRSVSWYQQTPGQGLQFLFEYFSETQRNKGNFPGRFSGRQFSNSRSEMNVSTLELGDSALYLCASSLAAANSVEQFFGPGTRLTVL.

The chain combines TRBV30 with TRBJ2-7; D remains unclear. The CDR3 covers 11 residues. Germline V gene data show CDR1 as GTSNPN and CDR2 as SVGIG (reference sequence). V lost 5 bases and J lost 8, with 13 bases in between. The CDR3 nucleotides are TGTGCCTGGCGGAGCGAAAATAAGCAGTACTTC. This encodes CAWRSENKQYF.

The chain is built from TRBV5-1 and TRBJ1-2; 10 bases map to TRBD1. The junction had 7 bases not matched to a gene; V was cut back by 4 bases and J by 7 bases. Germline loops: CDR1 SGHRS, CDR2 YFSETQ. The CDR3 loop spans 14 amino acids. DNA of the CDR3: TGCGCCAGCAGCGAGGGACAGGGGATAGGTGGCTACACCTTC. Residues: CASSEGQGIGGYTF.

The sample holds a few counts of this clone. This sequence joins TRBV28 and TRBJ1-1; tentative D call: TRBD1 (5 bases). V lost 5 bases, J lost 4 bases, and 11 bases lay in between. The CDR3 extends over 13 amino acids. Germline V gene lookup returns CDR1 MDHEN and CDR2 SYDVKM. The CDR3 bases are TGTGCCAGCAGTGCGACAGCCGCCACTGAAGCTTTCTTT. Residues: CASSATAATEAFF.

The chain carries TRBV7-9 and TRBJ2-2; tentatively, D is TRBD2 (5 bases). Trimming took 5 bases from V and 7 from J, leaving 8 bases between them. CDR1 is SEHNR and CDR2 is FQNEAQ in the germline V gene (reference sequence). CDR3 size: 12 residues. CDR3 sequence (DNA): TGTGCCAGCAGCCCAGGACTCGGGGAGCTGTTTTTT. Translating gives CASSPGLGELFF.

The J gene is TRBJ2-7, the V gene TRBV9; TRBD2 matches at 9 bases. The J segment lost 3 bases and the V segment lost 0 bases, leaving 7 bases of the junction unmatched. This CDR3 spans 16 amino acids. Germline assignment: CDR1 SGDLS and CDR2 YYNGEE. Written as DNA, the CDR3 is TGTGCCAGCAGCGTAGCGGCGCGGGGGGGGAACTACGAGCAGTACTTC. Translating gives CASSVAARGGNYEQYF.

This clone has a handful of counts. CDR3 nucleotides: TGTGCCAGCAGCTTAGACAGGAACACTGAAGCTTTCTTT. Its protein product is CASSLDRNTEAFF. The chain uses TRBV7-6 and TRBJ1-1; D is unclear. CDR1 is SGHVS, CDR2 FNYEAQ, per germline. Trimming shortened V by 1 base and J by 1 base, and 4 bases separated the two germline ends. The CDR3 is 13 amino acids.

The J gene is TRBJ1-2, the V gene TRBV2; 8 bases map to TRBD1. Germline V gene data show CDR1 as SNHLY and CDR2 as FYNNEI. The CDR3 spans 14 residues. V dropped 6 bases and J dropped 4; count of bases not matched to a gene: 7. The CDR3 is CASRDDRGGYGYTF. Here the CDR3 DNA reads TGTGCCAGCAGGGACGACAGGGGCGGCTATGGCTACACCTTC.

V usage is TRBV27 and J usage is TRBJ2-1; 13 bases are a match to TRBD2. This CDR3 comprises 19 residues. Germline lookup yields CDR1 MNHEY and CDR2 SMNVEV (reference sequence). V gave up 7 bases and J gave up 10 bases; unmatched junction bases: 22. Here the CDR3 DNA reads TGTGCCAGCACCCATTCCGGGACTAGCGGGACGGTCCCCCTGGGGGAGCAGTTCTTC. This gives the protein CASTHSGTSGTVPLGEQFF.

This chain's CDR3 is CASSGEVTDTQYF. The DNA for the CDR3 is TGTGCCAGTTCTGGCGAGGTCACAGATACGCAGTATTTT. The V and J genes are TRBV28 and TRBJ2-3; no clear D gene. V lost 9 bases and J 2 bases, leaving 12 bases between the germline ends. The CDR3 is 13 amino acids. Germline CDR1 is MDHEN and CDR2 is SYDVKM.

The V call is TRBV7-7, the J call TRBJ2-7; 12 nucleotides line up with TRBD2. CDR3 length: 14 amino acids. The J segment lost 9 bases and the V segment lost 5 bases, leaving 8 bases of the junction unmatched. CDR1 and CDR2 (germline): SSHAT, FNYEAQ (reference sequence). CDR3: CASSPSSGRAVQYF. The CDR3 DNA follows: TGTGCCAGCAGCCCTTCTAGCGGGAGGGCCGTGCAGTACTTC.

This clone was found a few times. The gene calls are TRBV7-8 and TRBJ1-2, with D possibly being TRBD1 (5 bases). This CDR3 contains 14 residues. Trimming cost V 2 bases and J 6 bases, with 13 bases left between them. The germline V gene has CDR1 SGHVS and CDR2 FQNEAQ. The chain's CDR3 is CASSLWGVMDGYTF. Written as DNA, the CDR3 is TGTGCCAGCAGCTTATGGGGGGTGATGGATGGCTACACCTTC.

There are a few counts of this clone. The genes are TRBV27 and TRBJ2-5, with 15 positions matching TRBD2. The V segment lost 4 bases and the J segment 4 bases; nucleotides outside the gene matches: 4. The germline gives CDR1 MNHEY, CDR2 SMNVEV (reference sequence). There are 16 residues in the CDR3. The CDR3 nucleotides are TGTGCCAGCAGTTCCCGGACTAGCGGGAGGGGAGAGACCCAGTACTTC. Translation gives CASSSRTSGRGETQYF.

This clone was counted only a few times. CDR3 nucleotide sequence: TGTGCCAGCAGCGGACATAATGAGCAGTTCTTC. Translating gives CASSGHNEQFF. J is TRBJ2-1 and V is TRBV11-2; maybe TRBD1 (5 bases). Germline CDR1 and CDR2: SGHAT and FQNNGV. This CDR3 spans 11 amino acids. Trimming removed 5 bases at V and 7 bases at J, with 6 bases between.

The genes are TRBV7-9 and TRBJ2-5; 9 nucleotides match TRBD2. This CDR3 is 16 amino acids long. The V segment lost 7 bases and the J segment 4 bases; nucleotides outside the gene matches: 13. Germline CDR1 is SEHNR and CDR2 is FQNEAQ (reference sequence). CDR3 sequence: CASNPGLAGEVETQYF. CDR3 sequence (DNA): TGTGCCAGCAACCCAGGCTTAGCGGGAGAAGTAGAGACCCAGTACTTC. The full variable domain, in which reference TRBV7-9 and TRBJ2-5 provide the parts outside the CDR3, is DTGVSQNPRHKITKRGQNVTFRCDPISEHNRLYWYRQTLGQGPEFLTYFQNEAQLEKSRLLSDRFSAERPKGSFSTLEIQRTEQGDSAMYLCASNPGLAGEVETQYFGPGTRLLVL.

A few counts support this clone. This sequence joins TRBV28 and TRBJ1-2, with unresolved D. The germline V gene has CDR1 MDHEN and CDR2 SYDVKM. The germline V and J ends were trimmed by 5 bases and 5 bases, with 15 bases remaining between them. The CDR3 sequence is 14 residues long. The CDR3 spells CASSPGRKGYGYTF. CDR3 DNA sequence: TGTGCCAGCAGTCCCGGGAGAAAGGGATATGGCTACACCTTC.